These 18 T cell receptor beta chains were all obtained from the same sample, sequenced in a study of vaccination and CD4 T cells after COVID-19. An Oncomine TCR Beta short-read assay was used to sequence the DNA from cultured CD4+ T cells. TCRdb re-called the PCR reads through MiXCR, storing one row per CDR3 protein. Counted here are about 19,000 distinct CDR3 sequences, 38% occurring once; the ten biggest clones make up 12% to 15%. Documented treatment: roughly 10-day PBMC culture with coronavirus spike peptide pools or control peptides (ViraFEST assay). Their cognate antigens are unknown. Material for sequencing was cultured CD4+ T cells from blood. The receptors were gathered from a human donor with COVID-19.

This chain connects TRBV25-1 to TRBJ1-2, with D perhaps matching TRBD1 (5 bases). Germline values: CDR1 MGHDK, CDR2 SYGVNS. The CDR3 runs 14 residues. Trimming took off 6 bases at V and 7 bases at J, with 18 bases between the two ends. The CDR3 nucleotides read TGTGCCAGCAGGGGGCAGGGCCCTCTGCGTGGCTACACCTTC. It encodes CASRGQGPLRGYTF.

The rearrangement joins TRBV15 to TRBJ2-1; D is uncertain. The ends were cut back, 0 bases at V and 9 bases at J, with 12 bases in the middle. The CDR3 runs 14 residues. The germline V gene encodes CDR1 LNHNV and CDR2 YYDKDF (reference sequence). CDR3 coding DNA: TGTGCCACCAGCAGAGATCACAAGTCGGGTGAGCAGTTCTTC. Its protein product is CATSRDHKSGEQFF.

The chain carries TRBV5-4 and TRBJ1-2; D might be TRBD1 (5 bases). This CDR3 comprises 13 residues. V was pared by 0 bases and J by 8 bases, with 11 bases between. The germline CDR1 and CDR2 sequences are SGHNT and YYREEE (reference sequence). The CDR3 coding sequence is TGTGCCAGCAGCTTGGCCCGGGGGGACGGCTACACCTTC. Residues: CASSLARGDGYTF.

The chain links TRBV5-6 to TRBJ2-5, with D perhaps matching TRBD1 or TRBD2 (5 bases each). Germline assignment: CDR1 SGHDT and CDR2 YYEEEE. V was cut by 4 bases and J by 6 bases, with 19 bases left in between. This CDR3 spans 15 amino acids. CDR3 sequence (DNA): TGTGCCAGCAGCCCCCCCGGGGCCCTGGGACAGACCCAGTACTTC. It specifies CASSPPGALGQTQYF.

This clonotype was found a few times. J is TRBJ2-7 and V is TRBV6-1; 12 bases map to TRBD1. This CDR3 region has 17 residues. Trimming cost V 8 bases and J 4 bases; bases outside gene matches: 15. Germline V gene lookup returns CDR1 MNHNS and CDR2 SASEGT. The CDR3 protein is CASGPAGTGGVRYEQYF. The CDR3 DNA reads TGTGCCAGCGGACCTGCCGGGACAGGGGGCGTTCGGTACGAGCAGTACTTC.

This chain connects TRBV6-2 or TRBV6-3 to TRBJ2-1; D remains unclear. V lost 5 bases, J lost 5 bases, and 7 bases lay in between. CDR3 length: 12 residues. In germline, CDR1 is MNHEY, CDR2 SVGEGT. CDR3 nucleotide sequence: TGTGCCAGCAGTCCCGCCGACAATGAGCAGTTCTTC. This gives the protein CASSPADNEQFF.

The V and J genes are TRBV6-5 and TRBJ2-2; 10 nucleotides agree with TRBD1. With 1 base clipped from V and 3 bases from J, the junction kept 2 bases outside the gene matches. CDR1 is MNHEY, CDR2 SVGAGI, per germline. The CDR3 sequence is 16 residues long. The CDR3 here is CASSYFGTGDTGELFF. The DNA of the CDR3 is TGTGCCAGCAGTTACTTTGGGACAGGGGACACCGGGGAGCTGTTTTTT.

The chain combines TRBV7-9 with TRBJ2-5; possible D gene TRBD1, 5 bases. The CDR3 has 13 amino acids. The V end was cut by 2 bases, the J end by 4 bases, with 8 bases between. CDR1 and CDR2 from the germline V gene are SEHNR and FQNEAQ (reference sequence). For the CDR3, the DNA is TGTGCCAGCAGCTTATCAGGGTCAGAGACCCAGTACTTC. It specifies CASSLSGSETQYF.

The chain joins TRBV5-1 to TRBJ1-3; D is unclear. The CDR3 consists of 15 residues. Germline V CDR1 and CDR2: SGHRS, YFSETQ. V dropped 1 base and J dropped 0 bases, with 8 bases sitting between them. This CDR3 is CASSLNPVSGNTIYF. The CDR3 region has the DNA TGCGCCAGCAGCTTGAACCCGGTCTCTGGAAACACCATATATTTT.

This clonotype was observed a single time. The V and J genes are TRBV19 and TRBJ1-3, with D uncertain. Germline loops: CDR1 LNHDA, CDR2 SQIVND (reference sequence). The V and J ends lost 4 bases and 0 bases respectively, with 10 bases between them. The CDR3 is 15 amino acids. CDR3 in amino acids: CASSKPALSGNTIYF. Written as DNA, the CDR3 is TGTGCCAGTAGTAAACCGGCCCTCTCTGGAAACACCATATATTTT.

The rearrangement uses TRBV27 and TRBJ2-3; 7 nucleotides line up with TRBD1. The J segment lost 12 bases and the V segment lost 2 bases, leaving 8 bases of the junction unmatched. The CDR3 consists of 13 residues. The germline V gene has CDR1 MNHEY and CDR2 SMNVEV (reference sequence). CDR3: CASSLPGTANQYF. In nucleotides, the CDR3 is TGTGCCAGCAGTTTACCCGGGACAGCAAACCAGTATTTT.

This chain connects TRBV6-1 to TRBJ1-1; a weak D match, TRBD1 (5 bases). Trimming pared 7 bases from V and 4 bases from J, leaving 16 bases between. The CDR3 covers 14 residues. The germline gives CDR1 MNHNS, CDR2 SASEGT. The CDR3 DNA sequence: TGTGCCAGCACCAACGGGCGGGGGAGCACTGAAGCTTTCTTT. This codes for CASTNGRGSTEAFF.

This clonotype was seen more than once but under ten times. The rearrangement uses TRBV20-1 and TRBJ1-2; 7 nucleotides agree with TRBD1. The CDR3 sequence is 15 residues long. The V segment lost 4 bases and the J segment 0 bases; nucleotides outside the gene matches: 8. Looked up from germline, CDR1 is DFQATT and CDR2 is SNEGSKA (reference sequence). CDR3 DNA sequence: TGCAGTGCTATCCCCCGGGACAGAGCTAACTATGGCTACACCTTC. Protein product: CSAIPRDRANYGYTF.

This chain joins TRBV20-1 and TRBJ1-6, with unresolved D. Germline V CDR1 and CDR2: DFQATT, SNEGSKA (reference sequence). The V end lost 0 bases, the J end lost 10 bases, and 16 bases lay between the germline ends. The CDR3 spans 15 residues. CDR3 sequence reads: CSARDLVQAISPLHF. The CDR3 nucleotides are TGCAGTGCTAGAGATTTGGTGCAAGCCATCTCACCCCTCCACTTT.

In nucleotides, the CDR3 is TGTGCCAGCAGCTTAGCCGGGACAGAACTCTACGAGCAGTACTTC. Translating it yields CASSLAGTELYEQYF. The chain employs TRBV7-2 and TRBJ2-7, with 7 bases matching TRBD1. Trimming cost V 0 bases and J 3 bases; bases outside gene matches: 5. The CDR3 loop spans 15 amino acids. The germline gives CDR1 SGHTA, CDR2 FQGNSA. Variable domain in full (rest from reference TRBV7-2 and TRBJ2-7): GAGVSQSPSNKVTEKGKDVELRCDPISGHTALYWYRQSLGQGLEFLIYFQGNSAPDKSGLPSDRFSAERTGGSVSTLTIQRTQQEDSAVYLCASSLAGTELYEQYFGPGTRLTVT.

To note about this clonotype: One junction end does not reproduce the germline sequence, and a read error may be involved. This chain connects TRBV7-7 to TRBJ2-1, with TRBD1 matching 7 bases. The length of the CDR3 is 16 residues. The germline V gene has CDR1 SSHAT and CDR2 FNYEAQ (reference sequence). CDR3 loop: CASSSALGGGHNEQFF. CDR3 coding DNA: TGTGCTAGCAGCTCCGCTTTAGGGGGCGGTCACAATGAGCAGTTCTTC.

The rearrangement links TRBV6-2 or TRBV6-3 to TRBJ1-3; the D gene is possibly TRBD1 (5 bases). Germline CDR1 MNHEY, CDR2 SVGEGT. V was clipped by 5 bases and J by 3 bases, with 11 bases between them. This CDR3 contains 14 residues. CDR3 DNA: TGTGCCAGCAGTCCCGGGGCAGTTGGAAACACCATATATTTT. Amino acids: CASSPGAVGNTIYF.

The chain uses TRBV15 and TRBJ1-5; 12 nucleotides line up with TRBD1. Per germline, CDR1 LNHNV and CDR2 YYDKDF (reference sequence). The CDR3 sequence is 17 residues long. V lost 4 bases to trimming and J lost 3 bases; unmatched junction nucleotides: 7. In nucleotides, the CDR3 is TGTGCCACCAGCATGGGACAGGGGGCGAGGGACAATCAGCCCCAGCATTTT. Its protein is CATSMGQGARDNQPQHF. Looking up the rest from reference TRBV15 and TRBJ1-5 gives the full variable domain: DAMVIQNPRYQVTQFGKPVTLSCSQTLNHNVMYWYQQKSSQAPKLLFHYYDKDFNNEADTPDNFQSRRPNTSFCFLDIRSPGLGDTAMYLCATSMGQGARDNQPQHFGDGTRLSIL.